The 32 T cell receptor beta chains below were found in one sample sequenced in a study of technical replicates of blood from several donors. TCRdb's copy holds only in-frame clones and misses some; the assay was immunoSEQ multiplex PCR. The sample has 60,000 to 80,000 clones, about 90% seen once. The sequencing sample was made of T cells isolated from PBMCs. The receptors stem from a human donor in good health.

In DNA, the CDR3 is TGTGCCAGTAGTATACTAGCGGGATACTTGGATGAGCAGTTCTTC. It codes for CASSILAGYLDEQFF. V and J are TRBV19 and TRBJ2-1; 9 bases align to TRBD2. This CDR3 has 15 residues. The ends lost 2 bases at V and 8 bases at J; junction bases unmatched: 7. Germline CDR1 and CDR2: LNHDA and SQIVND (reference sequence). The full variable domain, with the rest looked up from reference TRBV19 and TRBJ2-1, is DGGITQSPKYLFRKEGQNVTLSCEQNLNHDAMYWYRQDPGQGLRLIYYSQIVNDFQKGDIAEGYSVSREKKESFPLTVTSAQKNPTAFYLCASSILAGYLDEQFFGPGTRLTVL.

This clone occurred once. The V gene is TRBV28, the J gene TRBJ1-4; the D gene is possibly TRBD1 (6 bases). Trimming stripped 3 bases from V and 8 bases from J, with 10 bases between. In germline, CDR1 is MDHEN, CDR2 SYDVKM. The CDR3 loop spans 13 amino acids. The CDR3 DNA follows: TGTGCCAGCAGTTTTCAGGGGAGCGAAAAACTGTTTTTT. Protein product: CASSFQGSEKLFF.

This clone was seen a single time. The chain couples TRBV6-1 to TRBJ1-1; D uncertain. Looked up from germline, CDR1 is MNHNS and CDR2 is SASEGT. The CDR3 covers 15 residues. Trimming took off 1 base at V and 0 bases at J, with 9 bases between the two ends. The CDR3 DNA reads as TGTGCCAGCAGTGAAGGCGGATACCTGAACACTGAAGCTTTCTTT. Translation gives CASSEGGYLNTEAFF.

This clone appeared a single time. The rearrangement uses TRBV18 and TRBJ1-2; TRBD1 is a possible D gene (6 bases). The germline gives CDR1 KGHSH, CDR2 LQKENI. The CDR3 is 14 amino acids. With 2 bases removed from V and 5 bases from J, the gap between germline ends came to 12 bases. The CDR3 coding sequence is TGTGCCAGCTCACCAACCGGGACATATTATGGCTACACCTTC. This sequence encodes CASSPTGTYYGYTF.

The chain employs TRBV7-9 and TRBJ2-3, with TRBD2 identical over 9 bases. Germline CDR1 reads SEHNR; CDR2 reads FQNEAQ (reference sequence). J lost 0 bases, V lost 8 bases, and 6 bases had no gene match. This CDR3 is built from 15 residues. In nucleotides, the CDR3 is TGTGCCAGCCTCCCTAGCGGGGCTAGCACAGATACGCAGTATTTT. It yields the protein CASLPSGASTDTQYF. Full variable domain (rest looked up from reference TRBV7-9 and TRBJ2-3): DTGVSQNPRHKITKRGQNVTFRCDPISEHNRLYWYRQTLGQGPEFLTYFQNEAQLEKSRLLSDRFSAERPKGSFSTLEIQRTEQGDSAMYLCASLPSGASTDTQYFGPGTRLTVL.

The V and J genes are TRBV6-5 and TRBJ1-2; maybe TRBD1 (5 bases). The ends were cut back, 5 bases at V and 2 bases at J, with 12 bases in the middle. This CDR3 is built from 14 residues. CDR1 is MNHEY and CDR2 is SVGAGI in the germline V gene. DNA of the CDR3: TGTGCCAGCAGTGGCGCAGGGAAAAACTATGGCTACACCTTC. Translation gives CASSGAGKNYGYTF.

The chain recombines TRBV9 with TRBJ2-5; 11 nucleotides line up with TRBD2. The CDR3 contains 15 residues. V was clipped by 0 bases and J by 4 bases; unmatched bases: 2. Germline CDR1 and CDR2: SGDLS and YYNGEE. The CDR3 nucleotides are TGTGCCAGCAGCGTAGGGCTAGCGGGAGGAGAGACCCAGTACTTC. Its protein product is CASSVGLAGGETQYF. The full variable domain, in which reference TRBV9 and TRBJ2-5 provide the parts outside the CDR3, is DSGVTQTPKHLITATGQRVTLRCSPRSGDLSVYWYQQSLDQGLQFLIQYYNGEERAKGNILERFSAQQFPDLHSELNLSSLELGDSALYFCASSVGLAGGETQYFGPGTRLLVL.

This chain uses TRBV4-1 with TRBJ2-7; tentatively, D is TRBD2 (7 bases). Trimming stripped 4 bases from V and 7 bases from J, with 14 bases between. The CDR3 is 13 residues long. Germline V lookup: CDR1 MGHRA, CDR2 YSYEKL. The CDR3 loop reads CASSLGLGGEQYF. DNA of the CDR3: TGCGCCAGCAGCCTCGGACTAGGGGGGGAGCAGTACTTC.

The V call is TRBV12-5, the J call TRBJ2-7; 13 bases are shared with TRBD2. Germline-derived CDR1 and CDR2 are LGHNT and FRNRAP. With 6 bases clipped from V and 6 bases from J, the junction kept 8 bases outside the gene matches. The CDR3 has 15 residues. The CDR3 loop reads CASGPPGLAGREQYF. CDR3 bases: TGTGCTAGTGGCCCCCCGGGACTAGCGGGACGCGAGCAGTACTTC.

V is TRBV4-3 and J is TRBJ2-1; D not resolved. Trimming stripped 1 base from V and 7 bases from J, with 8 bases between. The CDR3 runs to 13 residues. From germline, CDR1 is LGHNA and CDR2 YSLEER. CDR3 nucleotides: TGCGCCAGCAGCCAAGGGCCGTGGAATGAGCAGTTCTTC. Protein: CASSQGPWNEQFF.

The rearrangement links TRBV30 to TRBJ2-2; 16 bases align to TRBD2. V lost 4 bases to trimming and J lost 6 bases; unmatched junction nucleotides: 8. The CDR3 covers 17 residues. Germline CDR1 and CDR2: GTSNPN and SVGIG (reference sequence). CDR3 nucleotides: TGTGCCTGGAATATGGGACTAGCGGGAGGGGCGGCCGGGGAGCTGTTTTTT. Translated, it gives CAWNMGLAGGAAGELFF.

The chain employs TRBV5-1 and TRBJ2-1, with a tentative D call TRBD2 (5 bases). The germline gives CDR1 SGHRS, CDR2 YFSETQ. The CDR3 loop spans 13 amino acids. V was cut by 2 bases and J by 7 bases, with 10 bases left in between. CDR3 nucleotide sequence: TGCGCCAGCAGCTTCCGGCCGGGAAATGAGCAGTTCTTC. Its protein product is CASSFRPGNEQFF.

The chain carries TRBV6-4 and TRBJ1-1, with TRBD1 matching over 11 bases. Per the germline V gene, CDR1 is MRHNA and CDR2 is SNTAGT. The CDR3 runs 16 residues. J lost 5 bases, V lost 6 bases, and 11 bases had no gene match. CDR3 bases: TGTGCCAGCAGCCGGACAGGGGGCTTTCGTGGGACTGAAGCTTTCTTT. Amino acid sequence: CASSRTGGFRGTEAFF.

This chain connects TRBV28 to TRBJ2-5, with D possibly matching TRBD1 (5 bases). This CDR3 is built from 13 residues. Trimming shortened V by 5 bases and J by 0 bases, and 7 bases separated the two germline ends. Germline values: CDR1 MDHEN, CDR2 SYDVKM. The CDR3 region is CASSPGYQETQYF. The CDR3 DNA is TGTGCCAGCAGTCCAGGGTACCAAGAGACCCAGTACTTC.

The table lists this clone with a few counts. V is TRBV4-2 and J is TRBJ2-5; 8 bases are a match to TRBD2. This CDR3 is built from 15 residues. After removal of 0 bases from V and 3 bases from J, the junction contained 3 bases not matched to a gene. Germline CDR1 reads LGHNA; CDR2 reads YNFKEQ. CDR3 sequence reads: CASSQDSLAEETQYF. The CDR3 DNA reads as TGTGCCAGCAGCCAAGATTCACTAGCGGAAGAGACCCAGTACTTC.

CDR3 residues: CASSLGDRGILDDTIYF. The CDR3 DNA reads TGTGCCAGCAGCTTAGGGGACAGGGGTATCTTAGACGACACCATATATTTT. The rearrangement joins TRBV7-3 to TRBJ1-3; 10 bases line up with TRBD1. The ends lost 2 bases at V and 8 bases at J; junction bases unmatched: 12. Germline CDR1 SGHTA, CDR2 FQGTGA. This CDR3 is 17 amino acids long. The full variable domain, rest sourced from reference TRBV7-3 and TRBJ1-3, is GAGVSQTPSNKVTEKGKYVELRCDPISGHTALYWYRQSLGQGPEFLIYFQGTGAADDSGLPNDRFFAVRPEGSVSTLKIQRTERGDSAVYLCASSLGDRGILDDTIYFGEGSWLTVV.

The chain recombines TRBV15 with TRBJ2-2; unclear D gene. The CDR3 has 15 residues. Deletions cut 0 bases from V and 4 bases from J, with 9 bases between. Germline-derived CDR1 and CDR2 are LNHNV and YYDKDF (reference sequence). DNA for the CDR3: TGTGCCACCAGCAGAGATAGGCGGCCCACCGGGGAGCTGTTTTTT. Protein product: CATSRDRRPTGELFF. Full variable domain (remainder filled in from reference TRBV15 and TRBJ2-2): DAMVIQNPRYQVTQFGKPVTLSCSQTLNHNVMYWYQQKSSQAPKLLFHYYDKDFNNEADTPDNFQSRRPNTSFCFLDIRSPGLGDTAMYLCATSRDRRPTGELFFGEGSRLTVL.

The DNA for the CDR3 is TGTGCCATCAGTGAAAGAACAGGGAGCCAAGAGACCCAGTACTTC. Translated, it gives CAISERTGSQETQYF. V and J are TRBV10-3 and TRBJ2-5; tentative D call: TRBD1 (6 bases). The ends were cut back, 3 bases at V and 1 base at J, with 12 bases in the middle. CDR3 size: 15 residues. CDR1 and CDR2 (germline): ENHRY, SYGVKD.

The chain uses TRBV18 and TRBJ2-2, with TRBD1 matching over 10 bases. Looked up from germline, CDR1 is KGHSH and CDR2 is LQKENI. Unmatched junction bases numbered 6, after V lost 3 bases and J lost 5 bases. The CDR3 is 16 amino acids. In DNA form, the CDR3 reads TGTGCCAGCTCACCTTCGGGACAGGGGACGACCGGGGAGCTGTTTTTT. It yields the protein CASSPSGQGTTGELFF.

This chain links TRBV16 with TRBJ2-1, with D unresolved. CDR3 length: 16 amino acids. The germline V gene has CDR1 KGHSY and CDR2 FQNENV. V dropped 3 bases and J dropped 7 bases, with 19 bases sitting between them. The CDR3: CASSQNIAQSGNEQFF. CDR3 sequence (DNA): TGTGCCAGCAGCCAGAATATAGCTCAATCCGGGAATGAGCAGTTCTTC.

This clone was recorded once. This chain connects TRBV4-1 to TRBJ2-1; a possible D gene is TRBD1 (6 bases). V gave up 2 bases and J gave up 3 bases, with 8 bases separating them. Germline V lookup: CDR1 MGHRA, CDR2 YSYEKL. This CDR3 has 14 amino acids. The CDR3 loop reads CASSQIQGYNEQFF. In nucleotides, the CDR3 is TGCGCCAGCAGCCAAATACAGGGCTACAATGAGCAGTTCTTC.

The chain combines TRBV4-1 with TRBJ2-5; maybe TRBD2 (6 bases). CDR1 is MGHRA and CDR2 is YSYEKL in the germline V gene. The CDR3 consists of 14 residues. The V end was cut by 5 bases, the J end by 1 base, with 11 bases between. The CDR3 spells CASSSLGSQETQYF. CDR3 nucleotide sequence: TGCGCCAGCAGCTCCCTCGGGAGCCAAGAGACCCAGTACTTC.

Here the CDR3 reads CATSRRQGDYEQYF. The CDR3, as DNA: TGTGCCACCAGCCGACGACAGGGGGACTACGAGCAGTACTTC. J is TRBJ2-7 and V is TRBV15, with 9 bases fitting TRBD1. The CDR3 spans 14 residues. J was trimmed by 3 bases and V by 5 bases; bases with no gene match: 5. Germline-derived CDR1 and CDR2 are LNHNV and YYDKDF (reference sequence).

This clone was detected once. The CDR3 loop is CASSPSGQAEKLFF. CDR3 DNA sequence: TGTGCCAGCTCCCCCTCAGGACAGGCGGAAAAACTGTTTTTT. The chain is built from TRBV18 and TRBJ1-4; 7 bases fit TRBD1. The CDR3 totals 14 residues. V gave up 6 bases and J gave up 8 bases; unmatched junction bases: 9. The germline V gene has CDR1 KGHSH and CDR2 LQKENI.

This clone has just one count. This chain joins TRBV5-1 and TRBJ2-7; the D gene is possibly TRBD1 (5 bases). Trimming removed 3 bases from V and 2 bases from J, with 12 bases in between. Germline CDR1 SGHRS, CDR2 YFSETQ. The CDR3 totals 14 residues. This chain's CDR3 is CASSSSTGPYEQYF. In DNA, the CDR3 is TGCGCCAGCAGCTCCTCAACAGGCCCCTACGAGCAGTACTTC.

The chain joins TRBV23-1 to TRBJ1-2; the match to TRBD1 covers 9 bases. TRBV23-1 is assigned to the ORF class and has an uncertain function. Germline trimming cut 7 bases from V and 7 bases from J; bases unmatched to any gene: 13. The CDR3 length is 15 residues. The chain's CDR3 is CASNPCLDRGVGYTF. CDR3 nucleotides: TGCGCCAGCAACCCCTGCCTGGACAGGGGAGTTGGCTACACCTTC.

This clone was observed a single time. The V and J genes are TRBV30 and TRBJ1-6; 7 bases map to TRBD1. The CDR3 contains 14 residues. CDR1 and CDR2 from the germline V gene are GTSNPN and SVGIG (reference sequence). The trim removed 0 bases at V and 7 bases at J, leaving 3 bases unmatched. CDR3 sequence (DNA): TGTGCCTGGAGTGTAGGGGGCCCAAATTCACCCCTCCACTTT. Translated: CAWSVGGPNSPLHF.

The chain links TRBV27 to TRBJ2-6, with D uncertain. The CDR3 spans 14 residues. V gave up 7 bases and J gave up 4 bases, with 11 bases separating them. Germline values: CDR1 MNHEY, CDR2 SMNVEV (reference sequence). CDR3 nucleotides: TGTGCCAGCACCTCCCTGAGCGGGGCCAACGTCCTGACTTTC. It specifies CASTSLSGANVLTF.

This sequence joins TRBV29-1 and TRBJ2-7, with D perhaps TRBD1 (6 bases). The CDR3 has 12 residues. CDR1 SQVTM and CDR2 ANQGSEA come from the germline V gene. V lost 6 bases and J lost 7, with 16 bases in between. CDR3 in DNA: TGCAGCGTCACATGGCAAACAGGGGAGCAGTACTTC. Protein: CSVTWQTGEQYF.

V is TRBV7-6 and J is TRBJ2-1, with 9 bases fitting TRBD2. The CDR3 extends over 16 amino acids. Looked up from germline, CDR1 is SGHVS and CDR2 is FNYEAQ. V was clipped by 1 base and J by 10 bases; unmatched bases: 11. The CDR3 sequence: CASSLESASGIFEQFF. CDR3 nucleotides: TGTGCCAGCAGCTTAGAGTCGGCTAGCGGGATTTTCGAGCAGTTCTTC.

The chain employs TRBV28 and TRBJ1-3, with D unclear. This CDR3 region has 13 residues. Germline-derived CDR1 and CDR2 are MDHEN and SYDVKM. V was shortened by 1 base and J by 10 bases, with 11 bases between the two germline ends. The CDR3 nucleotides read TGTGCCAGCAGTTTATCGGTAGTGGAGACCATATATTTT. Translation: CASSLSVVETIYF.

In its sample, this clone was seen once. This rearrangement joins TRBV19 to TRBJ2-7, with 9 nucleotides matching TRBD2. After removal of 4 bases from V and 1 base from J, the junction contained 11 bases not matched to a gene. The CDR3 runs to 17 residues. The germline V gene encodes CDR1 LNHDA and CDR2 SQIVND (reference sequence). The CDR3 DNA reads as TGTGCCAGTAGTACCCTAATAGCGGGAGAGTGGTCCTACGAGCAGTACTTC. Translated: CASSTLIAGEWSYEQYF.